Below are 11 T cell receptor beta chains sequenced from a single sample in a study of blood T cell repertoires in COVID-19. TCRdb's copy holds only in-frame clones and misses some; the assay was immunoSEQ multiplex PCR. The sample has about 99,000 clones, around 90% seen once. The sequenced sample was peripheral blood. These receptors all stem from an elderly woman in a cohort sampled during active COVID-19.

The chain combines TRBV18 with TRBJ1-1, with a weak D call TRBD1 (6 bases). Looked up from germline, CDR1 is KGHSH and CDR2 is LQKENI. Between the trimmed V and J ends, which lost 3 bases and 0 bases, there was a span of 8 bases. The CDR3 sequence is 14 residues long. CDR3 sequence reads: CASSPQGMNTEAFF. As DNA, the CDR3 is TGTGCCAGCTCACCGCAGGGGATGAACACTGAAGCTTTCTTT. The whole variable domain, filled in from reference TRBV18 and TRBJ1-1, reads NAGVMQNPRHLVRRRGQEARLRCSPMKGHSHVYWYRQLPEEGLKFMVYLQKENIIDESGMPKERFSAEFPKEGPSILRIQQVVRGDSAAYFCASSPQGMNTEAFFGQGTRLTVV.

The chain couples TRBV25-1 to TRBJ1-5, with D possibly matching TRBD1 (6 bases). The V gene lost 8 bases and the J gene lost 2 bases, with 13 bases spanning the gap. Per the germline V gene, CDR1 is MGHDK and CDR2 is SYGVNS. CDR3 length: 14 residues. CDR3 nucleotides: TGTGCCAGCTCAGGGGCGCTTGGCAATCAGCCCCAGCATTTT. Its translation: CASSGALGNQPQHF.

This sequence joins TRBV3-1 (or the pseudogene TRBV3-2) and TRBJ2-3; 7 bases align to TRBD2. V lost 1 base to trimming and J lost 4 bases; unmatched junction nucleotides: 8. Germline-derived CDR1 and CDR2 are LGHDT and YNNKEL (reference sequence). The CDR3 covers 16 residues. The CDR3 spells CASSQVGGGASDTQYF. The DNA for the CDR3 is TGTGCCAGCAGCCAAGTGGGGGGGGGAGCATCAGATACGCAGTATTTT.

The genes are TRBV24-1 and TRBJ2-1, with 9 bases that match TRBD2. The CDR3 has 16 residues. The ends lost 5 bases at V and 2 bases at J; junction bases unmatched: 6. Germline CDR1 and CDR2: KGHDR and SFDVKD. The CDR3 here is CATSVPAGGTYNEQFF. The CDR3 nucleotides read TGTGCCACCAGTGTCCCAGCGGGAGGTACCTACAATGAGCAGTTCTTC.

This chain connects TRBV5-1 to TRBJ2-7, with D tentatively TRBD2 (6 bases). V was clipped by 0 bases and J by 5 bases, with 12 bases between them. The CDR3 runs to 14 residues. Per the germline V gene, CDR1 is SGHRS and CDR2 is YFSETQ. CDR3 coding DNA: TGCGCCAGCAGCTTGGGGGGAGGTCCGGACGAGCAGTACTTC. This translates into CASSLGGGPDEQYF.

This clone has a single count. This chain connects TRBV7-8 to TRBJ2-1; D may be TRBD2 (7 bases). The CDR3 totals 13 residues. The germline V gene has CDR1 SGHVS and CDR2 FQNEAQ. Deletions cut 0 bases from V and 10 bases from J, with 10 bases between. CDR3 amino acids: CASSLAGGHEQFF. The CDR3 DNA sequence: TGTGCCAGCAGCTTAGCGGGGGGGCACGAGCAGTTCTTC.

The count of this clone is one. The rearrangement joins TRBV19 to TRBJ1-5; D not resolved. The CDR3 extends over 16 amino acids. Germline CDR1 LNHDA, CDR2 SQIVND (reference sequence). The ends were cut back, 0 bases at V and 0 bases at J, with 9 bases in the middle. CDR3 loop: CASSIDTYYSNQPQHF. CDR3 nucleotide sequence: TGTGCCAGTAGTATAGATACATACTATAGCAATCAGCCCCAGCATTTT.

This chain connects TRBV7-3 to TRBJ2-1; 11 bases agree with TRBD2. J gave up 4 bases and V 6 bases, and 5 bases lay outside the gene matches. CDR3 length equals 15 residues. The V gene's germline CDR1 is SGHTA and CDR2 FQGTGA. CDR3 amino acids: CASSPGLAVYNEQFF. The CDR3 bases are TGTGCCAGCAGTCCGGGACTAGCGGTTTACAATGAGCAGTTCTTC.

This clone was detected a few times. The genes are TRBV2 and TRBJ2-5; no clear D gene. The CDR3 sequence is 13 residues long. Trimming took off 8 bases at V and 2 bases at J, with 12 bases between the two ends. Germline V lookup: CDR1 SNHLY, CDR2 FYNNEI. CDR3 protein: CASGPGNQETQYF. The CDR3 nucleotides are TGTGCCAGCGGTCCAGGAAATCAAGAGACCCAGTACTTC. Based on the CDR3 plus reference TRBV2 and TRBJ2-5, the full variable domain is EPEVTQTPSHQVTQMGQEVILRCVPISNHLYFYWYRQILGQKVEFLVSFYNNEISEKSEIFDDQFSVERPDGSNFTLKIRSTKLEDSAMYFCASGPGNQETQYFGPGTRLLVL.

V gene TRBV5-1 combines with J gene TRBJ1-4, with 7 bases aligning to TRBD1. The V gene end was trimmed by 0 bases and the J gene end by 6 bases; junction bases not matched to a gene: 11. The CDR3 is 17 residues long. CDR1 SGHRS and CDR2 YFSETQ come from the germline V gene. The CDR3 loop is CASSLGGWERGHEKLFF. DNA for the CDR3: TGCGCCAGCAGCTTGGGCGGTTGGGAAAGGGGGCATGAAAAACTGTTTTTT.

The chain is built from TRBV19 and TRBJ2-2, with 7 bases fitting TRBD1. Germline V CDR1 and CDR2: LNHDA, SQIVND (reference sequence). There are 12 residues in the CDR3. The ends lost 10 bases at V and 13 bases at J; junction bases unmatched: 12. In DNA, the CDR3 is TGTGCCACCGCTGTAGGACAGGCGGCGCTGTTTTTT. Translation gives CATAVGQAALFF.